This is a list of T cell receptor beta chains from one sample in a study of T-cell memory formation after mild COVID-19. TCRdb re-analysed the 5' RACE reads in MiXCR, keeping a single row per CDR3 protein. The sample lists about 400,000 distinct CDR3 sequences, more than 15% seen once, with 20% to 25% in the top ten. The specimen sequenced was PBMCs or a T cell subset sorted from them (not recorded which). These receptors came from a man aged 18 to 29 who had mild COVID-19 (a few samples of this study predate the infection). Cell type and time point are not known. The CDR3 runs from the conserved cysteine through the conserved F or W. Fields, in order: CDR3 DNA, CDR3 protein, D gene, clone size, J gene, V gene. The D gene is left open where the match is weak. The size of a clone is reported for some rows only, either as once, few or many, or as a class for expanded clones.

CDR3 DNA: TGTGCCAGCAGCCACGTGGGGGGGTTGGAGACCCAGTACTTC; CDR3 protein: CASSHVGGLETQYF; D gene: TRBD2; clone size: NA; J gene: TRBJ2-5; V gene: TRBV6-6
CDR3 DNA: TGCGCCAGCGGCCCAGGAGGCAAAAACATTCAGTACTTC; CDR3 protein: CASGPGGKNIQYF; D gene: NA; clone size: NA; J gene: TRBJ2-4; V gene: TRBV5-1
CDR3 DNA: TGTGCCAGCAGTCAAATGGGACCGCTTAATGAAAAACTGTTTTTT; CDR3 protein: CASSQMGPLNEKLFF; D gene: NA; clone size: few; J gene: TRBJ1-4; V gene: TRBV7-2
CDR3 DNA: TGCAGTGCTAGTTGGGACGGAGATCAGCCCCAGCATTTT; CDR3 protein: CSASWDGDQPQHF; D gene: NA; clone size: few; J gene: TRBJ1-5; V gene: TRBV20-1
CDR3 DNA: TGTGCCAGCAGCTTAGCACAGGAAAATTCACCCCTCCACTTT; CDR3 protein: CASSLAQENSPLHF; D gene: NA; clone size: few; J gene: TRBJ1-6; V gene: TRBV7-6
CDR3 DNA: TGTGCCAGCTCACCACCGCTGACCTACGAGCAGTACTTC; CDR3 protein: CASSPPLTYEQYF; D gene: NA; clone size: few; J gene: TRBJ2-7; V gene: TRBV18
CDR3 DNA: TGTGCCAGCAGCTTAGACAGACAGGCCAAAGAGACCCAGTACTTC; CDR3 protein: CASSLDRQAKETQYF; D gene: NA; clone size: many; J gene: TRBJ2-5; V gene: TRBV7-2
CDR3 DNA: TGTGCCAGCAGTCTCCGACAGGAAGCTAGACTGTTTTTT; CDR3 protein: CASSLRQEARLFF; D gene: NA; clone size: NA; J gene: TRBJ1-4; V gene: TRBV12-3/TRBV12-4
CDR3 DNA: TGTGCCAGCAGCAGACGGGCCCCTAAGGACGAGCAGTACTTC; CDR3 protein: CASSRRAPKDEQYF; D gene: NA; clone size: few; J gene: TRBJ2-7; V gene: TRBV13
CDR3 DNA: TGCAGCGTTGACATGGGATTAAACACCGGGGAGCTGTTTTTT; CDR3 protein: CSVDMGLNTGELFF; D gene: NA; clone size: NA; J gene: TRBJ2-2; V gene: TRBV29-1
CDR3 DNA: TGTGCCAGCAGCGTAGAGCCCTCGGGTAATTCACCCCTCCACTTT; CDR3 protein: CASSVEPSGNSPLHF; D gene: NA; clone size: NA; J gene: TRBJ1-6; V gene: TRBV9
CDR3 DNA: TGCAGTGCCACCCCAACTAGCGACGCCACCGGGGAGCTGTTTTTT; CDR3 protein: CSATPTSDATGELFF; D gene: TRBD2; clone size: few; J gene: TRBJ2-2; V gene: TRBV20-1
CDR3 DNA: TGTGCCAGCAGCCAAGAGGACAGGGTGGATACGCAGTATTTT; CDR3 protein: CASSQEDRVDTQYF; D gene: TRBD1; clone size: few; J gene: TRBJ2-3; V gene: TRBV3-1
CDR3 DNA: TGTGCCAGCAGCATGAGGACAGGGGTGTTTCAGCCCCAGCATTTT; CDR3 protein: CASSMRTGVFQPQHF; D gene: TRBD1; clone size: NA; J gene: TRBJ1-5; V gene: TRBV5-8
CDR3 DNA: TGCGCCAGCAGTCCAACTCGGACTAGCGGGGGGGCGGGCAATGAGCAGTTCTTC; CDR3 protein: CASSPTRTSGGAGNEQFF; D gene: TRBD2; clone size: NA; J gene: TRBJ2-1; V gene: TRBV23-1
CDR3 DNA: TGTGCCAGCAGCCCTACTAGCGGGGGGGAATGGGGGCAGTTCTTC; CDR3 protein: CASSPTSGGEWGQFF; D gene: TRBD2; clone size: NA; J gene: TRBJ2-1; V gene: TRBV9
CDR3 DNA: TGTGCCAGCAGTCCATCTAGCGGGGTAGGGGAGACCCAGTACTTC; CDR3 protein: CASSPSSGVGETQYF; D gene: TRBD2; clone size: few; J gene: TRBJ2-5; V gene: TRBV7-2
CDR3 DNA: TGTGCCAGCAGCGTAGGGACAGTCTCTGGGGCCAACGTCCTGACTTTC; CDR3 protein: CASSVGTVSGANVLTF; D gene: TRBD1; clone size: NA; J gene: TRBJ2-6; V gene: TRBV11-2
CDR3 DNA: TGTGCCAGCAGCTTAGTTCTGCGTTACCAAGAGACCCAGTACTTC; CDR3 protein: CASSLVLRYQETQYF; D gene: NA; clone size: few; J gene: TRBJ2-5; V gene: TRBV7-9
CDR3 DNA: TGTGCCACCAGCCGAAGGGGGCCGGGAACCGGGGAGCTGTTTTTT; CDR3 protein: CATSRRGPGTGELFF; D gene: TRBD1; clone size: few; J gene: TRBJ2-2; V gene: TRBV24-1
CDR3 DNA: TGTGCCTGGAGGTGGGACAGGGAGACCGAGCAGTACTTC; CDR3 protein: CAWRWDRETEQYF; D gene: TRBD1; clone size: NA; J gene: TRBJ2-7; V gene: TRBV30
CDR3 DNA: TGTGCCAGCAGCTTACTGAGGGAAAATCAGCCCCAGCATTTT; CDR3 protein: CASSLLRENQPQHF; D gene: NA; clone size: few; J gene: TRBJ1-5; V gene: TRBV7-2
CDR3 DNA: TGTGCCAGCTCATCCCTCTGGACGGAAAACTATGGCTACACCTTC; CDR3 protein: CASSSLWTENYGYTF; D gene: NA; clone size: NA; J gene: TRBJ1-2; V gene: TRBV18
CDR3 DNA: TGTGCCAGCAGTTACGGGTATAGGACCCGCAATCAGCCCCAGCATTTT; CDR3 protein: CASSYGYRTRNQPQHF; D gene: NA; clone size: NA; J gene: TRBJ1-5; V gene: TRBV6-6
CDR3 DNA: TGCGCCAGCAGCCCTCCGGGGCCGCAAGCTTTCTTT; CDR3 protein: CASSPPGPQAFF; D gene: NA; clone size: few; J gene: TRBJ1-1; V gene: TRBV5-1
CDR3 DNA: TGTGCCAGTAGTAGCCCCGACAGGGGGGACTCCGGGGAGCTGTTTTTT; CDR3 protein: CASSSPDRGDSGELFF; D gene: TRBD1; clone size: few; J gene: TRBJ2-2; V gene: TRBV19
CDR3 DNA: TGTGCCAGCAGTCTAAACAATTACCCGGGACTAGCGGGGGCCGGATATAGCACAGATACGCAGTATTTT; CDR3 protein: CASSLNNYPGLAGAGYSTDTQYF; D gene: TRBD2; clone size: NA; J gene: TRBJ2-3; V gene: TRBV12-3/TRBV12-4
CDR3 DNA: TGTGCCAGCAGCTTACCCGGGTTTTCCTATGGCTACACCTTC; CDR3 protein: CASSLPGFSYGYTF; D gene: NA; clone size: NA; J gene: TRBJ1-2; V gene: TRBV7-2
CDR3 DNA: TGTGCCAGCAGCCAAGACGAAGAGACCCAGTACTTC; CDR3 protein: CASSQDEETQYF; D gene: NA; clone size: NA; J gene: TRBJ2-5; V gene: TRBV4-2
CDR3 DNA: TGTGCCAGCAGCTTAGACAGGCATCACACTGAAGCTTTCTTT; CDR3 protein: CASSLDRHHTEAFF; D gene: NA; clone size: few; J gene: TRBJ1-1; V gene: TRBV7-2
CDR3 DNA: TGCAGCGTTGGAACCCGGCGACAGGGAGGATACGAGCAGTACTTC; CDR3 protein: CSVGTRRQGGYEQYF; D gene: NA; clone size: NA; J gene: TRBJ2-7; V gene: TRBV29-1
CDR3 DNA: TGCGCCAGCGCCGGGGAACAAGAGACCCAGTACTTC; CDR3 protein: CASAGEQETQYF; D gene: NA; clone size: NA; J gene: TRBJ2-5; V gene: TRBV5-1
CDR3 DNA: TGTGCCAGTTGGAAAGGGGGCAACACCGGGGAGCTGTTTTTT; CDR3 protein: CASWKGGNTGELFF; D gene: TRBD1; clone size: NA; J gene: TRBJ2-2; V gene: TRBV19
CDR3 DNA: TGCAGTGCTAGAGATAGGATTCGGGCGGAGGAGACCCAGTACTTC; CDR3 protein: CSARDRIRAEETQYF; D gene: NA; clone size: NA; J gene: TRBJ2-5; V gene: TRBV20-1
CDR3 DNA: TGTGCCAGCAGTTACTTTCGGGGCAGAACCTCCTACGAGCAGTACTTC; CDR3 protein: CASSYFRGRTSYEQYF; D gene: NA; clone size: NA; J gene: TRBJ2-7; V gene: TRBV6-5
CDR3 DNA: TGCGCCAGCATGAGGGACCTCAACAATGAGCAGTTCTTC; CDR3 protein: CASMRDLNNEQFF; D gene: NA; clone size: few; J gene: TRBJ2-1; V gene: TRBV10-1
CDR3 DNA: TGCGCCAGCAGCTTCGGGAGTGTTGCAGATACGCAGTATTTT; CDR3 protein: CASSFGSVADTQYF; D gene: NA; clone size: NA; J gene: TRBJ2-3; V gene: TRBV5-1
CDR3 DNA: TGCGCCAGCAGCCAGTCGCGGGGGGGAGGCACAGATACGCAGTATTTT; CDR3 protein: CASSQSRGGGTDTQYF; D gene: TRBD2; clone size: few; J gene: TRBJ2-3; V gene: TRBV4-1
CDR3 DNA: TGCAGTGCTAGACAGGGGCGGTTTGGCGAGCAGTACTTC; CDR3 protein: CSARQGRFGEQYF; D gene: NA; clone size: few; J gene: TRBJ2-7; V gene: TRBV20-1